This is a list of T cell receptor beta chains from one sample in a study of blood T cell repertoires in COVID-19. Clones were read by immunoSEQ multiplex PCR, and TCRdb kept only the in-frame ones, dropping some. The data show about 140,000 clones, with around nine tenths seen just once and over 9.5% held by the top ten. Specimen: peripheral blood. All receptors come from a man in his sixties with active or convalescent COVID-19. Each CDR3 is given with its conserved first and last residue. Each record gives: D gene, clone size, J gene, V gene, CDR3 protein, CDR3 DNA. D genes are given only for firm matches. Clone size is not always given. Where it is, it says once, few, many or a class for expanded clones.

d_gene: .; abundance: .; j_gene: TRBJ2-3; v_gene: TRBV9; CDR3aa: CASSVRGRSTDTQYF; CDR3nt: TGTGCCAGCAGCGTTAGGGGCCGTAGCACAGATACGCAGTATTTT
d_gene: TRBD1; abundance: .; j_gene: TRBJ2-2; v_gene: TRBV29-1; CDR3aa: CSVSRGSPGTGELFF; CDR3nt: TGCAGCGTTAGCAGGGGGAGCCCCGGCACCGGGGAGCTGTTTTTT
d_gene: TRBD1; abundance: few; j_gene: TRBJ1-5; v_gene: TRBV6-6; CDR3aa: CASSRQGGQPQHF; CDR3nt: TGTGCCAGCAGCCGACAGGGAGGTCAGCCCCAGCATTTT
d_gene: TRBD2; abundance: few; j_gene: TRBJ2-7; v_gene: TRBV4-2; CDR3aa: CASSPGTSGSRYEQYF; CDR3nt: TGTGCCAGCAGCCCCGGGACTAGCGGGAGTAGGTACGAGCAGTACTTC
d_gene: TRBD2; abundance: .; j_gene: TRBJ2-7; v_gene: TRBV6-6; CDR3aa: CASSYSREREGEQYF; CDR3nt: TGTGCCAGCAGTTACTCGAGAGAGCGGGAGGGCGAGCAGTACTTC
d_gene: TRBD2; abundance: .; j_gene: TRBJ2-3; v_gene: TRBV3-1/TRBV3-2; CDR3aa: CASSQGTSGRIDTQYF; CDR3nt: TGTGCCAGCAGCCAAGGGACTAGCGGGAGGATAGATACGCAGTATTTT
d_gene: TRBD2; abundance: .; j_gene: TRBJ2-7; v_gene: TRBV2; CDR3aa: CASSDPGTGLRRQYF; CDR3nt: TGTGCCAGCAGTGACCCTGGGACGGGACTACGAAGGCAGTACTTC
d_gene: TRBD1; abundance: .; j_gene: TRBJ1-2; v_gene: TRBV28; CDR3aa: CATGTAYGYTF; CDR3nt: TGTGCCACCGGGACAGCCTATGGCTACACCTTC
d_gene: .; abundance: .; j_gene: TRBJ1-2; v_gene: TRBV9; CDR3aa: CASSLQADGGFYGYTF; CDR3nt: TGTGCCAGCAGCCTCCAAGCGGACGGAGGTTTCTATGGCTACACCTTC
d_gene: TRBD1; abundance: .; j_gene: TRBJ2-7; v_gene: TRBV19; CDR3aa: CASSIRGQGYEQYF; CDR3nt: TGTGCCAGTAGTATACGGGGACAGGGTTACGAGCAGTACTTC
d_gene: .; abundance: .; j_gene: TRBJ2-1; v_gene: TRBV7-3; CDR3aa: CASSLEGRSAYNEQFF; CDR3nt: TGTGCCAGCAGCTTAGAAGGGAGATCGGCCTACAATGAGCAGTTCTTC
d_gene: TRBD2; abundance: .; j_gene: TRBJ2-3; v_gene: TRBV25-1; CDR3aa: CASSRAGGTDTQYF; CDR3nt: TGTGCCAGCAGTCGAGCGGGAGGCACAGATACGCAGTATTTT
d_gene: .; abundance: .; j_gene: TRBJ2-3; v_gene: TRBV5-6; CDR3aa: CASSSGEDTQYF; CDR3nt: TGTGCCAGCAGCTCAGGGGAAGATACGCAGTATTTT
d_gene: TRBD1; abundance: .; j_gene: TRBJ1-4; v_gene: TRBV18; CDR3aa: CASSRDSNEKLFF; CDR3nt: TGTGCCAGCTCTCGGGACAGTAATGAAAAACTGTTTTTT
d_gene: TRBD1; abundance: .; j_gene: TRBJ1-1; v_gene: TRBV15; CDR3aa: CATSTRQGYTEAFF; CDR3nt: TGTGCCACCAGCACCCGACAGGGATACACTGAAGCTTTCTTT
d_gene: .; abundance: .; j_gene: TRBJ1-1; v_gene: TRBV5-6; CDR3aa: CASSRGWGDTEAFF; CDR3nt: TGTGCCAGCAGCCGGGGATGGGGTGACACTGAAGCTTTCTTT